This T cell receptor (beta chain) was profiled in a study of blood T cell repertoires in COVID-19. This clone was detected only a few times. Using immunoSEQ multiplex PCR, the repertoire was profiled, and TCRdb retains in-frame clones only, with some absent. The table has about 200,000 clones, roughly 87% seen once. The CDR3 sequence is 16 residues long. The trim removed 1 base at V and 4 bases at J, leaving 7 bases unmatched. Germline-derived CDR1 and CDR2 are SGHDN and FVKESK. The receptor comes from a woman aged 25 to 39 who had recovered from COVID-19. The chain combines TRBV14 with TRBJ2-5; 9 bases map to TRBD1. Sequenced material: PBMCs or T cells enriched from blood (not recorded which). Here the CDR3 reads CASSQGDRGRRETQYF. CDR3 in DNA: TGTGCCAGCAGCCAAGGAGACAGGGGGAGAAGAGAGACCCAGTACTTC.